Listed here is a single TCR beta chain. One end of the junction fails to match germline, which may point to a read error. The entry originates in a study of blood T cell repertoires in COVID-19. Study as a whole: Samples representing acute and convalescent COVID-19 were sourced from the United States, Italy and Spain. The cDNA or gDNA used as material had been derived from T cells, B-cell-depleted T cells, or PBMCs.

As handled by the study authors: Nucleated cell number was recorded as an estimate derived from reference gene primer amplification. Profiled with immunoSEQ multiplex PCR; TCRdb holds only in-frame clones, not every one. V and J calls and clone size are given by that table; D and trimming were obtained from the DNA. The table shows about 92,000 clones, with around three quarters occurring only once. CDR1 is SGHDT and CDR2 is YYEEEE in the germline V gene. The CDR3 is 11 residues long. The sequenced sample consisted of peripheral blood. This TCR was recovered from a man aged 45 to 65 who had recovered from COVID-19. The rearrangement joins TRBV5-6 to TRBJ2-7, with 7 bases fitting TRBD2. CDR3 bases: TGTGCCAGCAGCCTGGGAGGGATCGAGGACTTC. This gives the protein CASSLGGIEDF. The full variable domain, rest sourced from reference TRBV5-6 and TRBJ2-7, is DAGVTQSPTHLIKTRGQQVTLRCSPKSGHDTVSWYQQALGQGPQFIFQYYEEEERQRGNFPDRFSGHQFPNYSSELNVNALLLGDSALYLCASSLGGIEDFGPGTRLTVT.